This TCR beta chain was profiled in a study of T cells in Graves' hyperthyroidism and ophthalmopathy. Amplified TCR beta CDR3 regions came from RNA transcripts. TCR CDR3 regions were first amplified by RT-PCR with HTBI primers. MiXCR, applied by TCRdb to the multiplex PCR reads, yields one record per CDR3 protein. The sample includes 310,000 or so distinct CDR3 sequences, 15% to 20% of them seen just once. J gave up 6 bases and V 8 bases, and 43 bases lay outside the gene matches. From germline, CDR1 is SGHTA and CDR2 FQGNSA. CDR3 length equals 24 residues. This receptor was taken from a woman aged 55-69 years with Graves' ophthalmopathy. The rearrangement links TRBV7-2 to TRBJ2-7; TRBD1 aligns across 7 bases. Sequenced input: blood. The CDR3 is CASSPPVGSGGRPALRIRRSEQYF. The CDR3 nucleotides are TGTGCCAGCTCACCACCTGTCGGGTCAGGGGGAAGGCCCGCTCTACGCATCCGCCGGTCCGAGCAGTACTTC.